This TCR beta chain originates from a study of vaccination and CD4 T cells after COVID-19. Treatment defined: roughly ten-day PBMC culture with coronavirus spike peptide pools or control peptides (ViraFEST assay). This clonotype was found a few times. No antigen is known for it. The Oncomine TCR Beta short-read assay was what sequenced the DNA obtained from cultured CD4+ T cells. TCRdb re-derived calls from the PCR reads in MiXCR, one entry per CDR3 protein. The sample records more than 13,000 distinct CDR3 sequences, 30% being singletons. The sequence was obtained from a human donor with COVID-19. Sequenced material: cultured CD4+ T cells from blood.

The DNA of the CDR3 is TGTGCCAGCACCCCGGGACTAGAGTTGCGAGATACGCAGTATTTT. It is translated as CASTPGLELRDTQYF. This sequence joins TRBV7-9 and TRBJ2-3; 8 bases are a match to TRBD2. This CDR3 is 15 amino acids long. CDR1 and CDR2 (germline): SEHNR, FQNEAQ (reference sequence). With V trimmed by 7 bases and J by 5 bases, 11 bases remained unmatched.